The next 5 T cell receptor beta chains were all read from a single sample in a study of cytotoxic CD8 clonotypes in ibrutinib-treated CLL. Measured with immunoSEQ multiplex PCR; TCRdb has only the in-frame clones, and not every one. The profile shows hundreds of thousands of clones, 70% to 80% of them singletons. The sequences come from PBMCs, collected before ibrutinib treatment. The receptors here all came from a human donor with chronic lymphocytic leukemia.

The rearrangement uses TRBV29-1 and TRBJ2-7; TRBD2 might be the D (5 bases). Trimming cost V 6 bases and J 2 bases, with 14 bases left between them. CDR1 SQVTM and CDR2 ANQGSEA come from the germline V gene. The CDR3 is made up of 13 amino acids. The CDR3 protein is CSVYGGEAYEQYF. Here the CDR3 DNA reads TGCAGCGTATACGGAGGCGAGGCCTACGAGCAGTACTTC.

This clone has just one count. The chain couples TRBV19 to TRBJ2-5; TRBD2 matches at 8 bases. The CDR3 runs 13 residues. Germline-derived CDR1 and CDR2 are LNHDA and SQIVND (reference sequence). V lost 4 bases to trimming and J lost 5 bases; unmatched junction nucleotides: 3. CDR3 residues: CASSTSGSETQYF. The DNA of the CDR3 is TGTGCCAGTAGTACGAGCGGGAGCGAGACCCAGTACTTC.

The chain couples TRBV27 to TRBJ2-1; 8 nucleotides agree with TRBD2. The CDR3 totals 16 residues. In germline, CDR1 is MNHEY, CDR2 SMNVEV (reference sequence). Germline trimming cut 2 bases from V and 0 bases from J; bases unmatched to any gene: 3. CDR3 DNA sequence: TGTGCCAGCAGTTTAAGAAGCGGGAGCTCCTACAATGAGCAGTTCTTC. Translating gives CASSLRSGSSYNEQFF.

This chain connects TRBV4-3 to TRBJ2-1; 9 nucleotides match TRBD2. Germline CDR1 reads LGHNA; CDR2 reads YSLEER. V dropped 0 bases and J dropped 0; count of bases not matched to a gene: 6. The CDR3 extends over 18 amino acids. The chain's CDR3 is CASSQDLGSGSSYNEQFF. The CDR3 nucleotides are TGCGCCAGCAGCCAAGATCTTGGTAGCGGGAGCTCCTACAATGAGCAGTTCTTC.

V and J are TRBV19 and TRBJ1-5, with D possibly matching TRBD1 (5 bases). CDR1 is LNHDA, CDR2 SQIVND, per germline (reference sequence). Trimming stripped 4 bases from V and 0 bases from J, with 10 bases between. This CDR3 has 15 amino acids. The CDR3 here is CASSTGTVSNQPQHF. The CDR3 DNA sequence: TGTGCCAGTAGTACCGGGACGGTTAGCAATCAGCCCCAGCATTTT.